Shown below are 5 T cell receptor beta chains from a single sample sequenced in a study of cytomegalovirus exposure and HLA in healthy donors. Use of 60 Vbeta and 13 Jbeta primers characterized the PCR. Assay used: immunoSEQ multiplex PCR; TCRdb lists only in-frame clones, some missing. The repertoire holds 60,000 to 70,000 clones, with about 75% as singletons. Sequencing input: PBMCs. The origin of the receptors is a woman in her thirties or forties in good health and CMV-seropositive.

A single count supports this clone. J is TRBJ2-1 and V is TRBV19; 10 nucleotides line up with TRBD1. The CDR3 consists of 15 residues. CDR1 and CDR2 (germline): LNHDA, SQIVND (reference sequence). Losses at the gene ends were 4 bases for V and 6 bases for J; bases not matched to a gene: 6. CDR3 in amino acids: CASSTGTGELNEQFF. The DNA for the CDR3 is TGTGCCAGTAGTACCGGGACAGGGGAGCTCAATGAGCAGTTCTTC.

V and J are TRBV5-5 and TRBJ1-2; TRBD1 might be the D (5 bases). Per germline, CDR1 SGHKS and CDR2 YYEKEE (reference sequence). V was trimmed by 0 bases and J by 6 bases, leaving 9 bases between them. The CDR3 has 13 amino acids. The chain's CDR3 is CASSLEGVDGYTF. Here the CDR3 DNA reads TGTGCCAGCAGCTTGGAAGGGGTCGATGGCTACACCTTC.

In its sample, this clone was seen a few times. This chain joins TRBV11-2 and TRBJ1-4; D is uncertain. V was pared by 3 bases and J by 8 bases, with 7 bases between. Germline assignment: CDR1 SGHAT and CDR2 FQNNGV. The CDR3 contains 12 residues. CDR3 sequence: CASSFGGEKLFF. For the CDR3, the DNA is TGTGCCAGCAGCTTCGGAGGCGAAAAACTGTTTTTT.

This clone was counted between two and nine times. J is TRBJ1-1 and V is TRBV30; 7 bases match TRBD1. The CDR3 runs 13 residues. Germline trimming cut 8 bases from V and 5 bases from J; bases unmatched to any gene: 11. The germline V gene has CDR1 GTSNPN and CDR2 SVGIG (reference sequence). This CDR3 reads CAGSRGSKTEAFF. In DNA form, the CDR3 reads TGTGCCGGAAGCAGGGGGTCGAAAACTGAAGCTTTCTTT. The complete variable domain, with remaining parts taken from reference TRBV30 and TRBJ1-1, reads SQTIHQWPATLVQPVGSPLSLECTVEGTSNPNLYWYRQAAGRGLQLLFYSVGIGQISSEVPQNLSASRPQDRQFILSSKKLLLSDSGFYLCAGSRGSKTEAFFGQGTRLTVV.

The CDR3 nucleotides are TGTGCCAGCAGCTTAACTGGAGCGGGGGGATACGAGCAGTACTTC. Its translation is CASSLTGAGGYEQYF. This chain uses TRBV7-2 with TRBJ2-7; 9 bases align to TRBD2. The germline gives CDR1 SGHTA, CDR2 FQGNSA. The trim removed 2 bases at V and 4 bases at J, leaving 6 bases unmatched. This CDR3 is 15 amino acids long.